The 23 T cell receptor beta chains presented below share a single source sample, sequenced in a study of T cell repertoires in cytomegalovirus infection. TCRdb called the reads again in MiXCR, with one record for every CDR3 protein. The repertoire holds a few hundred thousand distinct CDR3 sequences, with over 7.5% as singletons. Sample: PBMCs. The receptor source for this set is a human donor in good health (CMV status not recorded). Some clones in this sample may be carry-over from other donors' samples.

The rearrangement joins TRBV15 to TRBJ2-7; TRBD2 matches at 10 bases. V lost 1 base to trimming and J lost 0 bases; unmatched junction nucleotides: 9. The V gene's germline CDR1 is LNHNV and CDR2 YYDKDF (reference sequence). The CDR3 has 18 residues. The CDR3 nucleotides read TGTGCCACCAGCAGAGTAGGAACTAGCGGGGTGAACTCCTACGAGCAGTACTTC. Its translation is CATSRVGTSGVNSYEQYF.

The table lists this clonotype with many counts. V and J are TRBV7-2 and TRBJ2-1; no clear D gene. V lost 1 base, J lost 0 bases, and 7 bases lay in between. Germline CDR1 reads SGHTA; CDR2 reads FQGNSA. The CDR3 length is 15 residues. The CDR3 loop reads CASSLEASSYNEQFF. The CDR3 DNA sequence: TGTGCCAGCAGCTTAGAGGCCTCCTCCTACAATGAGCAGTTCTTC.

This clonotype was detected many times. The chain links TRBV7-2 to TRBJ2-3; D ambiguous. Trimming took off 3 bases at V and 2 bases at J, with 9 bases between the two ends. Per germline, CDR1 SGHTA and CDR2 FQGNSA. This CDR3 is built from 14 residues. The CDR3 protein is CASSFLQPTDTQYF. CDR3 in DNA: TGTGCCAGCAGCTTCCTCCAGCCCACAGATACGCAGTATTTT.

This clonotype was recorded at least ten times. The V gene is TRBV7-2, the J gene TRBJ2-5, with D uncertain. Between the trimmed V and J ends, which lost 4 bases and 5 bases, there was a span of 8 bases. Germline CDR1 is SGHTA and CDR2 is FQGNSA. This CDR3 is built from 12 residues. The CDR3 region has the DNA TGTGCCAGCAGCTGGGCGGCGGAGACCCAGTACTTC. Its protein product is CASSWAAETQYF.

This clonotype was picked up many times. The chain combines TRBV7-9 with TRBJ2-4; D tentatively fits TRBD1 or TRBD2 (5 bases each). Germline V gene data show CDR1 as SEHNR and CDR2 as FQNEAQ (reference sequence). This CDR3 region has 15 residues. Trimming stripped 2 bases from V and 4 bases from J, with 12 bases between. CDR3 DNA: TGTGCCAGCAGCTTATTCCGGGACGGAAAAAACATTCAGTACTTC. Its protein is CASSLFRDGKNIQYF.

This clonotype came up many times. This chain connects TRBV7-2 to TRBJ2-7; 12 positions agree with TRBD2. Germline V gene sequence: CDR1 SGHTA, CDR2 FQGNSA. The CDR3 is 15 residues long. V was clipped by 4 bases and J by 4 bases; unmatched bases: 5. This CDR3 reads CASSSLAGGPYEQYF. The CDR3 DNA is TGTGCCAGCAGCTCCCTAGCGGGAGGGCCGTACGAGCAGTACTTC.

This clonotype was recorded many times. The V call is TRBV12-3 or TRBV12-4, the J call TRBJ2-2; D remains unclear. The CDR3 totals 14 residues. Between the trimmed V and J ends, which lost 3 bases and 2 bases, there was a span of 7 bases. This CDR3 reads CASSLLPNTGELFF. CDR3 sequence (DNA): TGTGCCAGCAGTTTGCTCCCAAACACCGGGGAGCTGTTTTTT.

This clonotype came up a few times. V is TRBV12-3 or TRBV12-4 and J is TRBJ1-5; the D gene is possibly TRBD1 (6 bases). This CDR3 contains 13 residues. Trimming removed 2 bases from V and 6 bases from J, with 8 bases in between. The chain's CDR3 is CASSLSDSQPQHF. For the CDR3, the DNA is TGTGCCAGCAGTTTATCGGACAGTCAGCCCCAGCATTTT.

The rearrangement links TRBV7-8 to TRBJ2-7; 10 bases line up with TRBD2. This CDR3 contains 14 residues. After removal of 3 bases from V and 5 bases from J, the junction contained 4 bases not matched to a gene. Germline V gene sequence: CDR1 SGHVS, CDR2 FQNEAQ. As DNA, the CDR3 is TGTGCCAGCAGCTTTAGCGGGAGGATGGACGAGCAGTACTTC. It specifies CASSFSGRMDEQYF.

This clonotype was observed many times. The chain couples TRBV12-3 or TRBV12-4 to TRBJ2-3, with 9 bases matching TRBD2. J lost 3 bases, V lost 7 bases, and 11 bases had no gene match. The CDR3 is made up of 16 amino acids. CDR3 nucleotides: TGTGCCAGCACTCTGGGGGGGCTAGCGGGGACAGATACGCAGTATTTT. Translating it yields CASTLGGLAGTDTQYF.

The table lists this clonotype with many counts. The CDR3 region is CASSWNKRTQYF. The CDR3 DNA reads as TGTGCCAGCAGCTGGAACAAGCGGACCCAGTACTTC. The rearrangement joins TRBV7-2 to TRBJ2-5, with D hard to call. V lost 4 bases and J lost 7, with 10 bases in between. This CDR3 is 12 amino acids long. The germline V gene encodes CDR1 SGHTA and CDR2 FQGNSA.

There are a few counts of this clonotype. The rearrangement uses TRBV28 and TRBJ2-2; 7 bases fit TRBD1. Germline V gene data show CDR1 as MDHEN and CDR2 as SYDVKM. This CDR3 region has 15 residues. Trimming took 10 bases from V and 6 from J; bases not matched to a gene: 14. The CDR3 sequence: CATTQHRQGAGELFF. The CDR3 DNA reads as TGTGCCACCACTCAACACCGACAGGGTGCCGGGGAGCTGTTTTTT.

This clonotype was counted many times. The V gene is TRBV7-2, the J gene TRBJ2-3, with D possibly being TRBD2 (5 bases). Trimming pared 1 base from V and 6 bases from J, leaving 17 bases between. This CDR3 has 16 amino acids. Per germline, CDR1 SGHTA and CDR2 FQGNSA. The CDR3 spells CASSLVGAGTGDTQYF. In DNA form, the CDR3 reads TGTGCCAGCAGCTTAGTTGGTGCGGGCACGGGGGATACGCAGTATTTT.

In its sample, this clonotype was seen many times. This chain connects TRBV28 to TRBJ2-7; D call uncertain. The CDR3 consists of 12 residues. V was pared by 6 bases and J by 3 bases, with 9 bases between. Looked up from germline, CDR1 is MDHEN and CDR2 is SYDVKM. In DNA form, the CDR3 reads TGTGCCAGCAGCCGGGCCAACTACGAGCAGTACTTC. It yields the protein CASSRANYEQYF. Supplemented by reference TRBV28 and TRBJ2-7, the full variable domain reads DVKVTQSSRYLVKRTGEKVFLECVQDMDHENMFWYRQDPGLGLRLIYFSYDVKMKEKGDIPEGYSVSREKKERFSLILESASTNQTSMYLCASSRANYEQYFGPGTRLTVT.

This clonotype was counted ten times or more. The chain couples TRBV7-2 to TRBJ1-4; the match to TRBD1 covers 7 bases. Looked up from germline, CDR1 is SGHTA and CDR2 is FQGNSA. The ends lost 4 bases at V and 6 bases at J; junction bases unmatched: 8. The CDR3 length is 15 residues. CDR3 DNA: TGTGCCAGCAGCTCATGGACAGGCTCCTATGAAAAACTGTTTTTT. Protein product: CASSSWTGSYEKLFF.

This clonotype was seen a few times. This rearrangement joins TRBV7-2 to TRBJ2-7; maybe TRBD2 (5 bases). Trimming removed 2 bases from V and 1 base from J, with 15 bases in between. The CDR3 spans 16 residues. Germline assignment: CDR1 SGHTA and CDR2 FQGNSA. The CDR3 here is CASSLKGSGVSYEQYF. CDR3 coding DNA: TGTGCCAGCAGCTTAAAAGGTTCCGGGGTTTCCTACGAGCAGTACTTC.

This sequence joins TRBV27 and TRBJ2-2; no definite D call. Germline lookup yields CDR1 MNHEY and CDR2 SMNVEV (reference sequence). Trimming left V 6 bases short and J 1 base short, with 9 bases between. CDR3 length: 14 residues. The CDR3 loop is CASSQAMNTGELFF. The CDR3 DNA reads TGTGCCAGCAGCCAGGCTATGAACACCGGGGAGCTGTTTTTT.

The chain carries TRBV18 and TRBJ2-1; 8 bases fit TRBD2. Trimming at V came to 3 bases and at J to 9 bases, leaving 7 bases not matched to a gene. There are 14 residues in the CDR3. Looked up from germline, CDR1 is KGHSH and CDR2 is LQKENI. CDR3 coding DNA: TGTGCCAGCTCACCCTCCGGGACTAGAGGTGAGCAGTTCTTC. Protein: CASSPSGTRGEQFF.

This clonotype was seen many times. The chain joins TRBV7-6 to TRBJ2-7; TRBD2 agrees at 10 bases. CDR1 and CDR2 from the germline V gene are SGHVS and FNYEAQ. The CDR3 consists of 15 residues. Unmatched junction bases numbered 4, after V lost 4 bases and J lost 1 base. This CDR3 is CASSSTSGASYEQYF. The CDR3 region has the DNA TGTGCCAGCAGCTCTACTAGCGGGGCTTCCTACGAGCAGTACTTC.

The sample holds a few counts of this clonotype. The genes are TRBV7-2 and TRBJ1-2; D is unclear. The CDR3 is made up of 11 amino acids. CDR1 is SGHTA and CDR2 is FQGNSA in the germline V gene. Trimming removed 3 bases from V and 8 bases from J, with 7 bases in between. The CDR3 nucleotides are TGTGCCAGCAGCTTTAGTTGGGGCTACACCTTC. It codes for CASSFSWGYTF. Variable domain in full (rest from reference TRBV7-2 and TRBJ1-2): GAGVSQSPSNKVTEKGKDVELRCDPISGHTALYWYRQSLGQGLEFLIYFQGNSAPDKSGLPSDRFSAERTGGSVSTLTIQRTQQEDSAVYLCASSFSWGYTFGSGTRLTVV.

The chain is built from TRBV5-1 and TRBJ2-7; tentatively, D is TRBD1 (7 bases). The CDR3 contains 16 residues. V was trimmed by 0 bases and J by 0 bases, leaving 13 bases between them. CDR1 and CDR2 from the germline V gene are SGHRS and YFSETQ. CDR3 in amino acids: CASSLGIRGDSYEQYF. The CDR3 DNA sequence: TGCGCCAGCAGCTTGGGTATCAGGGGGGACTCCTACGAGCAGTACTTC.

A single count supports this clonotype. The chain couples TRBV2 to TRBJ2-1, with TRBD2 identical over 12 bases. CDR1 is SNHLY, CDR2 FYNNEI, per germline. The CDR3 loop spans 16 amino acids. V shed 7 bases and J 0 bases; nucleotides not matched to a gene: 4. CDR3 in DNA: TGTGCCAGCAAACCTAGCGGGAGGGTCTCCTACAATGAGCAGTTCTTC. Translated, it gives CASKPSGRVSYNEQFF. The whole variable domain, filled in from reference TRBV2 and TRBJ2-1, reads EPEVTQTPSHQVTQMGQEVILRCVPISNHLYFYWYRQILGQKVEFLVSFYNNEISEKSEIFDDQFSVERPDGSNFTLKIRSTKLEDSAMYFCASKPSGRVSYNEQFFGPGTRLTVL.

This clonotype was counted a few times. V is TRBV20-1 and J is TRBJ2-7, with D possibly being TRBD2 (5 bases). V lost 3 bases, J lost 2 bases, and 11 bases lay in between. CDR1 and CDR2 from the germline V gene are DFQATT and SNEGSKA (reference sequence). The CDR3 has 13 amino acids. CDR3: CSASLEAPYEQYF. The CDR3 nucleotides read TGCAGTGCTAGCCTGGAGGCGCCCTACGAGCAGTACTTC.